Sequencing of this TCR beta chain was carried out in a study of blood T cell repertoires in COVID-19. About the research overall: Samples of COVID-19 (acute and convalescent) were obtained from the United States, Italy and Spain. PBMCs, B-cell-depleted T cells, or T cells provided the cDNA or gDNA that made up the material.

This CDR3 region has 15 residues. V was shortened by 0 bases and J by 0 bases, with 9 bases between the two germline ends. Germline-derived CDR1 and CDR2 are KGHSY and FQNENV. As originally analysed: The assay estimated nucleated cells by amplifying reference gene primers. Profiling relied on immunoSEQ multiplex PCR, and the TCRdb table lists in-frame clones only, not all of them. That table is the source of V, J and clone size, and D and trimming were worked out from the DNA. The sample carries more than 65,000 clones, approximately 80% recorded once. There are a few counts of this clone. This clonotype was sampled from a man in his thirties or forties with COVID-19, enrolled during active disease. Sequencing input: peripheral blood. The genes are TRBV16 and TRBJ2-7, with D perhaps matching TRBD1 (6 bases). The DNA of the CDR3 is TGTGCCAGCAGCCAATCAACAGGGAGCTCCTACGAGCAGTACTTC. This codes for CASSQSTGSSYEQYF.